The T cell receptor beta chain under discussion was sequenced for a study of shared clonotypes between healthy human individuals. Concerning this clone: Its antigen is undetermined.

Naive CD8 cells were CD45RO-negative, positively selected for CCR7, excluding terminally differentiated effector memory CD45RA+ cells. Nashville, Tennessee was home to all donors, who were Caucasian adults. Study-wide results and limits: Relative to memory subsets, naive subsets generally showed larger estimated richness.

The V and J ends lost 1 base and 4 bases, in that order; junction bases with no gene match: 2. The germline CDR1 and CDR2 sequences are SGHRS and YFSETQ. The CDR3 has 15 amino acids. The data were produced by immunoSEQ multiplex PCR, yet TCRdb's version contains in-frame clones alone and is incomplete. Counted here are hundreds of thousands of clones, approximately 90% occurring once; the ten biggest clones make up more than 20%. The receptor was derived from a young man in good health. The chain combines TRBV5-1 with TRBJ2-5; the match to TRBD2 covers 12 bases. The sequencing sample was made of naive CD8+ T cells sorted from blood. Here the CDR3 reads CASSLTSGRRETQYF. CDR3 bases: TGCGCCAGCAGCTTGACTAGCGGGAGGAGAGAGACCCAGTACTTC.